The 18 T cell receptor beta chains below come from one sample, sequenced in a study of T cells in Graves' hyperthyroidism and ophthalmopathy. TCR beta CDR3 sequences were amplified from RNA transcripts. In the first-round RT-PCR of the TCR CDR3, the HTBI primer set was used. TCRdb passed the multiplex PCR reads through MiXCR, listing each CDR3 protein once. The profile shows 550,000 to 850,000 distinct CDR3 sequences, around 19% of them singletons. The sequenced material came from blood. These receptor sequences come from a woman aged 45-60 years with Graves' hyperthyroidism that later progressed to Graves' ophthalmopathy.

The gene calls are TRBV12-3 or TRBV12-4 and TRBJ1-5; D is unclear. V was trimmed by 4 bases and J by 1 base, leaving 11 bases between them. The CDR3 loop spans 15 amino acids. The chain's CDR3 is CASSSFTPSNQPQHF. CDR3 DNA: TGTGCCAGCAGTTCTTTCACCCCGAGCAATCAGCCCCAGCATTTT.

This clonotype turned up a few times. The chain links TRBV27 to TRBJ2-5; no reliable D call. The ends were cut back, 2 bases at V and 5 bases at J, with 9 bases in the middle. Germline lookup yields CDR1 MNHEY and CDR2 SMNVEV (reference sequence). This CDR3 spans 13 amino acids. CDR3 residues: CASSLNRVETQYF. CDR3 coding DNA: TGTGCCAGCAGTTTAAATAGAGTGGAGACCCAGTACTTC.

The rearrangement uses TRBV6-1 and TRBJ1-3; tentatively, D is TRBD1 (6 bases). CDR3 size: 15 residues. Germline CDR1 MNHNS, CDR2 SASEGT. V was pared by 4 bases and J by 0 bases, with 10 bases between. The CDR3 DNA reads as TGTGCCAGCAGTGGCGACAGGAACTCTGGAAACACCATATATTTT. It is translated as CASSGDRNSGNTIYF.

This clonotype showed up just once. The V call is TRBV5-1, the J call TRBJ2-1; TRBD2 aligns across 8 bases. The ends lost 7 bases at V and 11 bases at J; junction bases unmatched: 11. Germline CDR1 SGHRS, CDR2 YFSETQ. CDR3 length equals 13 residues. The CDR3 nucleotides read TGCGCCAGCCAACGGCGGGGGGCCCCTAAGCAGTTCTTC. This gives the protein CASQRRGAPKQFF.

In regard to this clonotype: A read error may be the cause here, since a much bigger clone is one base away. The chain links TRBV6-1 to TRBJ2-7, with D possibly being TRBD2 (5 bases). V lost 0 bases, J lost 0 bases, and 12 bases lay in between. This CDR3 is built from 16 residues. In germline, CDR1 is MNHNS, CDR2 SASEGT. The DNA for the CDR3 is TGTGCCAGCAGTGAAGCGCATCTGCGGGCCTCCTACGAGCAGTACTTC. Residues: CASSEAHLRASYEQYF.

This clonotype has just a few counts. The chain has TRBV12-3 or TRBV12-4 and TRBJ1-3, with D hard to call. The CDR3 contains 14 residues. CDR3 in amino acids: CAQAATSGGNTIYF. Written as DNA, the CDR3 is TGTGCTCAAGCAGCGACCTCGGGGGGAAACACCATATATTTT.

This clonotype was counted between two and nine times. The CDR3 protein is CASGFSGTDTQYF. The CDR3 DNA is TGTGCTAGTGGTTTCAGTGGCACAGATACGCAGTATTTT. The chain couples TRBV12-5 to TRBJ2-3; D uncertain. Trimming left V 3 bases short and J 1 base short, with 5 bases between. Germline V CDR1 and CDR2: LGHNT, FRNRAP. There are 13 residues in the CDR3.

V is TRBV20-1 and J is TRBJ1-3; D not certain. Germline-derived CDR1 and CDR2 are DFQATT and SNEGSKA (reference sequence). V lost 3 bases and J lost 4, with 13 bases in between. The CDR3 is made up of 14 amino acids. The CDR3 loop is CSASKDITGNTIYF. CDR3 bases: TGCAGTGCTAGTAAAGACATCACAGGAAACACCATATATTTT.

The V gene is TRBV20-1, the J gene TRBJ1-2; D is undetermined. CDR1 DFQATT and CDR2 SNEGSKA come from the germline V gene (reference sequence). V dropped 5 bases and J dropped 5 bases, with 15 bases sitting between them. The CDR3 has 13 residues. The CDR3 nucleotides read TGCAGTGCTCAGGTTGGGCCGGGGTATGGCTACACCTTC. This codes for CSAQVGPGYGYTF.

The sample holds a few counts of this clonotype. The CDR3 DNA is TGCGCCAGCAGCTTGGACTTCGGGGCCAACGTCCTGACTTTC. It is translated as CASSLDFGANVLTF. V gene TRBV5-1 combines with J gene TRBJ2-6; no clear D gene. V lost 0 bases, J lost 4 bases, and 5 bases lay in between. Germline loops: CDR1 SGHRS, CDR2 YFSETQ. The length of the CDR3 is 14 residues.

This chain connects TRBV5-5 to TRBJ1-2, with D perhaps TRBD1 (6 bases). The CDR3 is made up of 17 amino acids. Between the trimmed V and J ends, which lost 0 bases and 0 bases, there was a span of 15 bases. From germline, CDR1 is SGHKS and CDR2 YYEKEE (reference sequence). Here the CDR3 DNA reads TGTGCCAGCAGCTTGGGGGGCCGGGACACCTCTAACTATGGCTACACCTTC. Protein: CASSLGGRDTSNYGYTF.

There are a few counts of this clonotype. The chain is built from TRBV7-6 and TRBJ1-1; tentatively, D is TRBD1 (5 bases). Deletions cut 1 base from V and 4 bases from J, with 10 bases between. Germline lookup yields CDR1 SGHVS and CDR2 FNYEAQ. This CDR3 region has 14 residues. The CDR3 loop reads CASSLDVGGTEAFF. CDR3 DNA: TGTGCCAGCAGCTTAGATGTCGGGGGCACTGAAGCTTTCTTT.

This clonotype was seen many times. V is TRBV28 and J is TRBJ2-7, with TRBD1 matching 12 bases. V shed 7 bases, J shed 0 bases, and the junction held 7 bases outside the gene matches. CDR3 length equals 16 residues. Germline assignment: CDR1 MDHEN and CDR2 SYDVKM. This CDR3 is CASNGSGQGASYEQYF. The CDR3 DNA reads as TGTGCCAGCAATGGGTCGGGACAGGGGGCCTCCTACGAGCAGTACTTC.

The CDR3 DNA follows: TGTGCCAGCAGTTCACAGGGTTGGAATTCACCCCTCCACTTT. Amino acids: CASSSQGWNSPLHF. The chain joins TRBV2 to TRBJ1-6; weak D call: TRBD1 (6 bases). Germline lookup yields CDR1 SNHLY and CDR2 FYNNEI. The V end was cut by 5 bases, the J end by 7 bases, with 12 bases between. CDR3 length: 14 amino acids.

The chain carries TRBV3-1 and TRBJ2-7, with 7 bases lining up with TRBD1. Germline assignment: CDR1 LGHDT and CDR2 YNNKEL (reference sequence). This CDR3 is built from 13 residues. J was trimmed by 6 bases and V by 2 bases; bases with no gene match: 4. The CDR3 DNA is TGTGCCAGCAGCCAAAAAGACAGGGCCGAGCAGTACTTC. Protein product: CASSQKDRAEQYF.

This clonotype came up a few times. The chain uses TRBV19 and TRBJ1-5, with D possibly matching TRBD1 (5 bases). CDR3 length equals 14 residues. CDR1 and CDR2 (germline): LNHDA, SQIVND (reference sequence). V was trimmed by 3 bases and J by 1 base, leaving 7 bases between them. CDR3 loop: CASSMGQSNQPQHF. The CDR3 nucleotides read TGTGCCAGTAGTATGGGGCAGAGCAATCAGCCCCAGCATTTT.

This clonotype was observed a handful of times. The gene calls are TRBV6-5 and TRBJ2-2, with D hard to call. V was clipped by 0 bases and J by 6 bases, with 8 bases between them. The V gene's germline CDR1 is MNHEY and CDR2 SVGAGI. The CDR3 totals 14 residues. This CDR3 is CASSYSTGPGELFF. CDR3 DNA: TGTGCCAGCAGTTACTCGACGGGTCCCGGGGAGCTGTTTTTT.

The chain employs TRBV5-1 and TRBJ1-5; no clear D. The V gene lost 4 bases and the J gene lost 3 bases, with 8 bases spanning the gap. The CDR3 extends over 13 amino acids. Germline V gene sequence: CDR1 SGHRS, CDR2 YFSETQ. CDR3 sequence (DNA): TGCGCCAGCAGCCCGAACCTCAATCAGCCCCAGCATTTT. This gives the protein CASSPNLNQPQHF.